Sequencing of this T cell receptor (beta chain) was carried out in a study of a mutant IDH1 vaccine in newly diagnosed glioma. Across the whole study: The first vaccination came 4-6 weeks after radiotherapy alone, or with temozolomide cycles. Sex among treated patients split 62.5% male, around 40% female; mean age was roughly 40 years.

As for this clone: The antigen is undetermined.

The CDR3 loop spans 16 amino acids. V was cut by 1 base and J by 2 bases, with 15 bases left in between. From germline, CDR1 is LGHNA and CDR2 YNFKEQ. Documented time point: week 47, end of study. With topical imiquimod, each dose of the vaccine consisted of 300 ug of mutant IDH1 20-mer peptide. Study-level results: A vaccine-induced immune response developed in roughly 95% of the patients. Seemingly, top peripheral T cell clonotype changes bore no relation to pseudoprogression.

Some clones are missing from TCRdb's copy, which holds only in-frame ones; the method was immunoSEQ multiplex PCR. There are 77,000 or so clones in the sample; around four fifths occur only once, and about 5.7% lies in the top ten. The chain has TRBV4-2 and TRBJ2-7; a weak D match, TRBD1 (6 bases). Sample: PBMCs, taken from a glioma patient whose treatment included an IDH1 peptide vaccine. This TCR came from a man in his forties with glioma. CDR3 sequence (DNA): TGTGCCAGCAGCCAAGTGGGCAGGGGTAAGACCTACGAGCAGTACTTC. Protein product: CASSQVGRGKTYEQYF.